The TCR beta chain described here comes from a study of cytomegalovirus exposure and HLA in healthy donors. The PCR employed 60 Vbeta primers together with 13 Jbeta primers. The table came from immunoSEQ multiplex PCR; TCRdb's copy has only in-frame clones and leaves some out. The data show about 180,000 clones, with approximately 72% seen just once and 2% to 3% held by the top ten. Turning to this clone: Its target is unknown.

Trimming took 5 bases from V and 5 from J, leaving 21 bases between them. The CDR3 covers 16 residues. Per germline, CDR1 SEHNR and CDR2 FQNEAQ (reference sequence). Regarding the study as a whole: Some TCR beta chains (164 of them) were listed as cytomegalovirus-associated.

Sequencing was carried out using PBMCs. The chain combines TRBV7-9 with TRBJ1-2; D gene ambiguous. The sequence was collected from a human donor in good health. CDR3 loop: CASSHFWLGRGYGYTF. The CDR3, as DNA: TGTGCCAGCAGCCATTTTTGGCTGGGGAGAGGGTATGGCTACACCTTC.